These 22 T cell receptor beta chains were all obtained from the same sample, sequenced in a study of shared clonotypes between healthy human individuals. This table comes from immunoSEQ multiplex PCR, and its TCRdb copy is limited to in-frame clones, with some not included. The sample shows about 2.1 million clones, approximately 92% of them seen only once. CD45RO-negative, CCR7-selected cells formed the naive CD8 fraction, which excluded terminally differentiated effector memory CD45RA+ cells. Specimen: naive CD8+ T cells from PBMCs. The receptors stem from a man between 18 and 35 years old in good health. Some clones in this sample may be carry-over from other donors' samples.

This clone was observed once. The chain uses TRBV29-1 and TRBJ1-5, with D maybe TRBD1 (5 bases). V dropped 6 bases and J dropped 7 bases, with 16 bases sitting between them. The CDR3 loop spans 13 amino acids. Germline V CDR1 and CDR2: SQVTM, ANQGSEA. The CDR3 nucleotides read TGCAGCGTAAGTCAGGGTCCAGGACAGCCCCAGCATTTT. Its protein product is CSVSQGPGQPQHF.

V gene TRBV27 combines with J gene TRBJ2-7; D may match TRBD1 or TRBD2 (5 bases each). The CDR3 is 12 amino acids. Germline V gene data show CDR1 as MNHEY and CDR2 as SMNVEV (reference sequence). The ends were cut back, 4 bases at V and 5 bases at J, with 9 bases in the middle. CDR3 loop: CASSSGTHEQYF. CDR3 nucleotide sequence: TGTGCCAGCAGTTCCGGGACCCACGAGCAGTACTTC.

DNA for the CDR3: TGTGCCAGCAGCCGGTCGCCCTCCTACGAGCAGTACTTC. Its translation: CASSRSPSYEQYF. This rearrangement joins TRBV11-2 to TRBJ2-7; no clear D gene. Germline CDR1 SGHAT, CDR2 FQNNGV. Deletions cut 5 bases from V and 0 bases from J, with 8 bases between. The CDR3 loop spans 13 amino acids.

A few counts support this clone. The chain joins TRBV11-2 to TRBJ1-1; D perhaps matches TRBD1 (5 bases). CDR1 and CDR2 (germline): SGHAT, FQNNGV. The CDR3 extends over 14 amino acids. Trimming removed 8 bases from V and 6 bases from J, with 19 bases in between. The CDR3 protein is CASDRRGGTSEAFF. In DNA, the CDR3 is TGTGCCAGCGACCGCCGTGGGGGAACCTCTGAAGCTTTCTTT.

The V and J genes are TRBV28 and TRBJ2-7; D may match TRBD1 or TRBD2 (5 bases each). Germline CDR1 MDHEN, CDR2 SYDVKM. The CDR3 runs 16 residues. Trimming cost V 4 bases and J 4 bases, with 20 bases left between them. CDR3 nucleotides: TGTGCCAGCAGTTCTGGGACCAGGGTTACATTTTACGAGCAGTACTTC. Translation gives CASSSGTRVTFYEQYF.

The rearrangement joins TRBV29-1 to TRBJ1-1; D gene unclear. The CDR3 runs 12 residues. Looked up from germline, CDR1 is SQVTM and CDR2 is ANQGSEA. Trimming shortened V by 7 bases and J by 1 base, and 10 bases separated the two germline ends. This CDR3 is CSARRRNTEAFF. The DNA of the CDR3 is TGCAGCGCTCGACGGCGGAACACTGAAGCTTTCTTT.

CDR3 sequence reads: CASSGRLSNQPQHF. For the CDR3, the DNA is TGTGCCAGTAGCGGCAGACTTAGCAATCAGCCCCAGCATTTT. This chain links TRBV19 with TRBJ1-5, with D unresolved. Per the germline V gene, CDR1 is LNHDA and CDR2 is SQIVND (reference sequence). Trimming pared 6 bases from V and 0 bases from J, leaving 9 bases between. The CDR3 is 14 residues long.

V usage is TRBV11-2 and J usage is TRBJ2-5; TRBD1 aligns across 10 bases. The CDR3 totals 15 residues. V lost 5 bases to trimming and J lost 4 bases; unmatched junction nucleotides: 7. Germline CDR1 is SGHAT and CDR2 is FQNNGV. CDR3 nucleotides: TGTGCCAGCAGCACCCGGGACAGGGGAGGAGAGACCCAGTACTTC. Translated, it gives CASSTRDRGGETQYF.

This chain connects TRBV10-3 to TRBJ2-7; D not resolved. Trimming took 6 bases from V and 4 from J, leaving 7 bases between them. CDR1 and CDR2 (germline): ENHRY, SYGVKD. The CDR3 runs to 11 residues. CDR3 loop: CAIRDEYEQYF. The CDR3 DNA sequence: TGTGCCATCAGGGATGAATACGAGCAGTACTTC.

The V and J genes are TRBV9 and TRBJ2-1, with 12 bases aligning to TRBD2. From germline, CDR1 is SGDLS and CDR2 YYNGEE. The CDR3 is made up of 16 amino acids. Unmatched junction bases numbered 9, after V lost 4 bases and J lost 7 bases. CDR3 DNA: TGTGCCAGCAGCTTTTCTAGCGGGAGGGCCCAAAATGAGCAGTTCTTC. It is translated as CASSFSSGRAQNEQFF.

The chain employs TRBV19 and TRBJ2-1; 10 bases line up with TRBD2. CDR3 length equals 15 residues. V gave up 5 bases and J gave up 10 bases; unmatched junction bases: 11. Germline V gene lookup returns CDR1 LNHDA and CDR2 SQIVND (reference sequence). The CDR3 bases are TGTGCCAGTAGTTTGGCTAGCGGGAGTCAGGTCGAGCAGTTCTTC. This gives the protein CASSLASGSQVEQFF.

Here the CDR3 DNA reads TGCGCCAGCAGCCAACTAGCGGAAGGAGGCAATGAGCAGTTCTTC. Translation gives CASSQLAEGGNEQFF. The genes are TRBV4-1 and TRBJ2-1; TRBD2 matches 7 bases. The CDR3 is 15 residues long. Trimming removed 2 bases from V and 6 bases from J; junction bases left unmatched: 7. The germline V gene has CDR1 MGHRA and CDR2 YSYEKL.

The rearrangement uses TRBV7-3 and TRBJ2-1; the D is unclear. Germline V CDR1 and CDR2: SGHTA, FQGTGA. Trimming took 0 bases from V and 10 from J, leaving 4 bases between them. The CDR3 is 11 residues long. The CDR3 nucleotides are TGTGCCAGCAGCTTAACCGGGGAGCAGTTCTTC. Its protein is CASSLTGEQFF.

The genes are TRBV6-1 and TRBJ2-7; 9 positions match TRBD2. Germline-derived CDR1 and CDR2 are MNHNS and SASEGT. CDR3 length: 12 residues. The J segment lost 5 bases and the V segment lost 8 bases, leaving 4 bases of the junction unmatched. The CDR3 region is CASLRTSDEQYF. CDR3 nucleotides: TGTGCCAGCCTGAGGACTAGCGACGAGCAGTACTTC.

The rearrangement joins TRBV19 to TRBJ2-3, with 15 bases aligning to TRBD2. This CDR3 is 17 amino acids long. The V and J ends lost 4 bases and 5 bases, in that order; junction bases with no gene match: 7. In germline, CDR1 is LNHDA, CDR2 SQIVND (reference sequence). The DNA for the CDR3 is TGTGCCAGTAGTACCGGACTAGCGGGAGGGCGGGGAGATACGCAGTATTTT. It yields the protein CASSTGLAGGRGDTQYF. The variable domain in full, completed from reference TRBV19 and TRBJ2-3, reads DGGITQSPKYLFRKEGQNVTLSCEQNLNHDAMYWYRQDPGQGLRLIYYSQIVNDFQKGDIAEGYSVSREKKESFPLTVTSAQKNPTAFYLCASSTGLAGGRGDTQYFGPGTRLTVL.

About this clone itself: Other DNA sequences from this sample encode an identical CDR3 as well. This chain connects TRBV28 to TRBJ2-7, with D maybe TRBD2 (5 bases). CDR1 and CDR2 (germline): MDHEN, SYDVKM. The CDR3 totals 13 residues. Trimming cost V 2 bases and J 3 bases, with 8 bases left between them. CDR3 sequence: CASSLAGDYEQYF. The CDR3 coding sequence is TGTGCCAGCAGTTTAGCCGGGGACTACGAGCAGTACTTC.

V is TRBV12-5 and J is TRBJ2-1, with a weak D call TRBD2 (8 bases). Trimming pared 4 bases from V and 7 bases from J, leaving 29 bases between. The germline V gene encodes CDR1 LGHNT and CDR2 FRNRAP. CDR3 length: 19 residues. The CDR3 spells CASGSMTGLGAGAGNEQFF. As DNA, the CDR3 is TGTGCTAGTGGTTCAATGACAGGGCTAGGAGCGGGAGCTGGGAATGAGCAGTTCTTC.

This clone is a singleton in its sample. The V call is TRBV2, the J call TRBJ2-2; 9 positions agree with TRBD1. There are 13 residues in the CDR3. The V segment lost 7 bases and the J segment 10 bases; nucleotides outside the gene matches: 7. Germline CDR1 and CDR2: SNHLY and FYNNEI. The CDR3 is CASMDRGSVELFF. The CDR3 nucleotides read TGTGCCAGCATGGACAGGGGCTCCGTGGAGCTGTTTTTT.

This clone occurred once. V is TRBV9 and J is TRBJ2-2, with D uncertain. In germline, CDR1 is SGDLS, CDR2 YYNGEE. Trimming pared 2 bases from V and 0 bases from J, leaving 8 bases between. The CDR3 has 15 amino acids. The DNA of the CDR3 is TGTGCCAGCAGCGTCAGGCGCTCGAACACCGGGGAGCTGTTTTTT. Translated, it gives CASSVRRSNTGELFF.

The rearrangement uses TRBV11-1 and TRBJ2-4; D possibly uses TRBD1 or TRBD2 (6 bases each). V shed 4 bases and J shed 0 bases, with 10 bases lying between them. CDR3 length: 15 amino acids. Germline CDR1 reads SGHAT; CDR2 reads FQDESV (reference sequence). The CDR3 DNA follows: TGTGCCAGCAGCTCTAGGGGGGAAGCCAAAAACATTCAGTACTTC. The encoded protein is CASSSRGEAKNIQYF. The full variable domain, completed using reference TRBV11-1 and TRBJ2-4, is EAEVAQSPRYKITEKSQAVAFWCDPISGHATLYWYRQILGQGPELLVQFQDESVVDDSQLPKDRFSAERLKGVDSTLKIQPAELGDSAMYLCASSSRGEAKNIQYFGAGTRLSVL.

The chain has TRBV28 and TRBJ2-1; 7 nucleotides match TRBD2. The CDR3 runs 13 residues. Germline CDR1 and CDR2: MDHEN and SYDVKM. Germline trimming cut 7 bases from V and 4 bases from J; bases unmatched to any gene: 4. CDR3 loop: CASKGGGYNEQFF. CDR3 sequence (DNA): TGTGCCAGCAAGGGCGGGGGTTACAATGAGCAGTTCTTC.

V is TRBV2 and J is TRBJ2-3; D possibly corresponds to TRBD2 (6 bases). CDR1 and CDR2 from the germline V gene are SNHLY and FYNNEI. The V and J ends lost 0 bases and 0 bases respectively, with 13 bases between them. This CDR3 is 17 amino acids long. The CDR3, as DNA: TGTGCCAGCAGTGAAGCTGGAGGGTCTCCTAGCACAGATACGCAGTATTTT. This gives the protein CASSEAGGSPSTDTQYF.